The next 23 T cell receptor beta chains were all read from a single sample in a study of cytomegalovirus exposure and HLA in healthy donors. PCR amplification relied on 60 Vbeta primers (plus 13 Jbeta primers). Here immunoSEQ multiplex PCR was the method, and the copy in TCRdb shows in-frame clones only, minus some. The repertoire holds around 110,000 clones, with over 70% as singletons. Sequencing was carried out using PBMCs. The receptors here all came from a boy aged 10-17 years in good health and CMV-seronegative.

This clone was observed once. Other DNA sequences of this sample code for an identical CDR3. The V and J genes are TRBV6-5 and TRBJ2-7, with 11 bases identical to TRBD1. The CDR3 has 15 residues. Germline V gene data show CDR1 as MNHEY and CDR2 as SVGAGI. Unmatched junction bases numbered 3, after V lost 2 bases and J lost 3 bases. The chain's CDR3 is CASSYSGTGGYEQYF. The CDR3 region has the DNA TGTGCCAGCAGTTACAGCGGGACAGGGGGCTACGAGCAGTACTTC.

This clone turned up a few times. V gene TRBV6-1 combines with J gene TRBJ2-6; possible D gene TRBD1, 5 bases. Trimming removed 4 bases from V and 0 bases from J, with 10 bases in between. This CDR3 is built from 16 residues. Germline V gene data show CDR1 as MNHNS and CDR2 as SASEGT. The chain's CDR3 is CASSGTPSSGANVLTF. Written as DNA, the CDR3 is TGTGCCAGCAGTGGGACACCTAGCTCTGGGGCCAACGTCCTGACTTTC.

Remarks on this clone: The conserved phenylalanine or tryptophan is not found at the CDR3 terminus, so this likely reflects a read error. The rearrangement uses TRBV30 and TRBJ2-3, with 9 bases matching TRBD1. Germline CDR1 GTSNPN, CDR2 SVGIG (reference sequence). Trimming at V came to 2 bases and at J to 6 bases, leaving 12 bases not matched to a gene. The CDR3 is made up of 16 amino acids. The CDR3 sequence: CAWSQGRTGARDTQYV. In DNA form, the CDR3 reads TGTGCCTGGAGTCAGGGCAGGACAGGGGCGCGGGATACGCAGTATGTT.

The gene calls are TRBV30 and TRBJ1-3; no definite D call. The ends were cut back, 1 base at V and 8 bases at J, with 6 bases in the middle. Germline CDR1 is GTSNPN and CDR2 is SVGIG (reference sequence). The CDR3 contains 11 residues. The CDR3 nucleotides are TGTGCCTGGAGTGGGGCTTACACCATATATTTT. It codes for CAWSGAYTIYF.

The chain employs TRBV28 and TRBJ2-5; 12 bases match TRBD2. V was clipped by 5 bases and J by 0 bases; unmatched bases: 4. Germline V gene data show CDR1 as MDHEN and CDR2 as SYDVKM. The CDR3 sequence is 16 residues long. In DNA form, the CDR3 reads TGTGCCAGCAGTCCGGGGACTAGCGGGTACCAAGAGACCCAGTACTTC. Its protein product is CASSPGTSGYQETQYF. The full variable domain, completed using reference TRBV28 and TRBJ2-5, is DVKVTQSSRYLVKRTGEKVFLECVQDMDHENMFWYRQDPGLGLRLIYFSYDVKMKEKGDIPEGYSVSREKKERFSLILESASTNQTSMYLCASSPGTSGYQETQYFGPGTRLLVL.

The CDR3 bases are TGTGCCAGCAGCTTCGGGACAGGGGTTGGAAACACCATATATTTT. As protein: CASSFGTGVGNTIYF. This chain joins TRBV5-4 and TRBJ1-3, with 10 bases identical to TRBD1. The CDR3 covers 15 residues. CDR1 and CDR2 from the germline V gene are SGHNT and YYREEE (reference sequence). Trimming at V came to 2 bases and at J to 3 bases, leaving 2 bases not matched to a gene.

CDR3 amino acids: CASSHRGSGNYNEQFF. The CDR3 DNA reads TGTGCCAGCAGCCACCGAGGTAGCGGGAACTACAATGAGCAGTTCTTC. V and J are TRBV27 and TRBJ2-1; 8 nucleotides agree with TRBD2. CDR1 and CDR2 from the germline V gene are MNHEY and SMNVEV (reference sequence). The V and J ends lost 6 bases and 3 bases, in that order; junction bases with no gene match: 10. The CDR3 loop spans 16 amino acids.

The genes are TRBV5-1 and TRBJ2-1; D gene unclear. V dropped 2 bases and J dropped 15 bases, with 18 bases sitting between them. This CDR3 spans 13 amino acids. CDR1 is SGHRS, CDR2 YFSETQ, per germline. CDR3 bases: TGCGCCAGCAGCTTAGAAGCCGCTTCCCGGTGGTTCTTC. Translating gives CASSLEAASRWFF.

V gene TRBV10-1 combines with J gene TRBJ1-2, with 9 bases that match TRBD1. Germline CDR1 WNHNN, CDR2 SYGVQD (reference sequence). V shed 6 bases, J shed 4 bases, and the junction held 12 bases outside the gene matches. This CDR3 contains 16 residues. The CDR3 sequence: CASSPGQGPFGYGYTF. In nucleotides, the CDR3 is TGCGCCAGCAGCCCGGGACAGGGCCCTTTCGGCTATGGCTACACCTTC.

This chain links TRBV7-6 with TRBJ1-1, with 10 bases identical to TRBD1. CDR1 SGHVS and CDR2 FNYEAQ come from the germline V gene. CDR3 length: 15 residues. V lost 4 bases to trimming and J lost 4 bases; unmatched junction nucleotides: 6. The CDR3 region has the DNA TGTGCCAGCAGCTCTACGGGACAGGGGTTCACTGAAGCTTTCTTT. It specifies CASSSTGQGFTEAFF.

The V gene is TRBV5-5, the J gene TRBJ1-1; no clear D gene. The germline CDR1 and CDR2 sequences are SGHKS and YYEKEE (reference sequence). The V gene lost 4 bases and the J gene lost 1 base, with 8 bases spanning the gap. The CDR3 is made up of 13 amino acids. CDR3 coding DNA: TGTGCCAGCAGCCCCGCGGGGAACACTGAAGCTTTCTTT. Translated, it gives CASSPAGNTEAFF. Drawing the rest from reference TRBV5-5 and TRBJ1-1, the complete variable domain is DAGVTQSPTHLIKTRGQQVTLRCSPISGHKSVSWYQQVLGQGPQFIFQYYEKEERGRGNFPDRFSARQFPNYSSELNVNALLLGDSALYLCASSPAGNTEAFFGQGTRLTVV.

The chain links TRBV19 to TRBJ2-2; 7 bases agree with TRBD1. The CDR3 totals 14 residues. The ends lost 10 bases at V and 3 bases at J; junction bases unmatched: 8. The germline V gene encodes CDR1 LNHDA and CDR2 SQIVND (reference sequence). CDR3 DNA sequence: TGTGCCACTCGGACAGGCGCTTACACCGGGGAGCTGTTTTTT. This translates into CATRTGAYTGELFF.

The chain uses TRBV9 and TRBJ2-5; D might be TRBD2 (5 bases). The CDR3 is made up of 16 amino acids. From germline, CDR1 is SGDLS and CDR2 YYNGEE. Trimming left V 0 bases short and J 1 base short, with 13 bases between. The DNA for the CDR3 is TGTGCCAGCAGCGTAGCTACGGGGAGCCGCCAAGAGACCCAGTACTTC. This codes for CASSVATGSRQETQYF.

The CDR3 nucleotides read TGTGCCAGCAGTTTGGGGGGGACTAATGAAAAACTGTTTTTT. Translation: CASSLGGTNEKLFF. This chain links TRBV27 with TRBJ1-4, with D tentatively TRBD1 (5 bases). This CDR3 contains 14 residues. Germline CDR1 is MNHEY and CDR2 is SMNVEV (reference sequence). Trimming took 3 bases from V and 2 from J, leaving 7 bases between them.

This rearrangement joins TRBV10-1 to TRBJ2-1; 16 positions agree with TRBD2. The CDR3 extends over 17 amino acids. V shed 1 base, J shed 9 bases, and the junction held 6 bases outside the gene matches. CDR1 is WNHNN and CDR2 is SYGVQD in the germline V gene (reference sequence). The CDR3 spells CASSEWGLAGGPGEQFF. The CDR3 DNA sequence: TGCGCCAGCAGTGAGTGGGGACTAGCGGGAGGGCCAGGTGAGCAGTTCTTC.

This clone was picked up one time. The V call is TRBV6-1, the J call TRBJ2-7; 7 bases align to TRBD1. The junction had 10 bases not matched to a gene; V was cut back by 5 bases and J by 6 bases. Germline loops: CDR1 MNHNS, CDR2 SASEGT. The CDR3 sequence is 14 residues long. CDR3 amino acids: CASSSQTGIGEQYF. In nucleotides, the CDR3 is TGTGCCAGCAGTTCCCAGACAGGGATCGGCGAGCAGTACTTC.

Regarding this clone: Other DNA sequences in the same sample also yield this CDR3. The CDR3 reads CASSQNRDSSQPQHF. The DNA for the CDR3 is TGTGCCAGCAGCCAAAACCGGGACAGCTCTCAGCCCCAGCATTTT. The chain has TRBV4-2 and TRBJ1-5; 7 positions agree with TRBD1. This CDR3 is 15 amino acids long. J was trimmed by 6 bases and V by 2 bases; bases with no gene match: 7. CDR1 is LGHNA, CDR2 YNFKEQ, per germline.

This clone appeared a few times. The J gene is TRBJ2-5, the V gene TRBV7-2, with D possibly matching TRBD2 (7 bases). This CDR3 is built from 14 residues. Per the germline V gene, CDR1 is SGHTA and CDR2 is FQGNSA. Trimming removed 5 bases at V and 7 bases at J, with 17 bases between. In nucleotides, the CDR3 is TGTGCCAGCAGCGCGTACGGGGGCGGGGGGACCCAGTACTTC. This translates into CASSAYGGGGTQYF.

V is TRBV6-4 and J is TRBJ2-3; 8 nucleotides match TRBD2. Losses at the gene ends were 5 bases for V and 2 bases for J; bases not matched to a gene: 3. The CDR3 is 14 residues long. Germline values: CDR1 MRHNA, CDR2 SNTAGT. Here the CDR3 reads CASSSGGDTDTQYF. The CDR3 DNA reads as TGTGCCAGCAGTAGCGGGGGCGACACAGATACGCAGTATTTT.

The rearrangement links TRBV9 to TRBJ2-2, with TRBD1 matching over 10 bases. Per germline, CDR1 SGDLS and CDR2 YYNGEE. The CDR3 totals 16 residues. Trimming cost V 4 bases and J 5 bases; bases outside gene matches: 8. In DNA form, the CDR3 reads TGTGCCAGCAGCTCCCAGGGGACAGGGGCGACCGGGGAGCTGTTTTTT. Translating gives CASSSQGTGATGELFF.

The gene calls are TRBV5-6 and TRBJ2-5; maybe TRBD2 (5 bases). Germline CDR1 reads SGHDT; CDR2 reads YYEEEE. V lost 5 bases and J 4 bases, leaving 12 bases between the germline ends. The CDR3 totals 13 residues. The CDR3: CASRPWERETQYF. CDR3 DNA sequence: TGTGCCAGCAGACCGTGGGAGCGAGAGACCCAGTACTTC.

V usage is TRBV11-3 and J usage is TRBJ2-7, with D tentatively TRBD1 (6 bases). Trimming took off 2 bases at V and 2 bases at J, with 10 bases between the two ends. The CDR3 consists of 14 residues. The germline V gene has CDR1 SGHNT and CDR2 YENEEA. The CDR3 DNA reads TGTGCCAGCAGCTTACAGGGGTTAGCCTACGAGCAGTACTTC. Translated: CASSLQGLAYEQYF.

The CDR3 coding sequence is TGTGCCAGCTACCGGGGGGGGGCCACAGATACGCAGTATTTT. Its translation is CASYRGGATDTQYF. The chain is built from TRBV6-5 and TRBJ2-3; 8 bases are a match to TRBD2. Trimming cost V 8 bases and J 2 bases; bases outside gene matches: 6. Per the germline V gene, CDR1 is MNHEY and CDR2 is SVGAGI. The CDR3 runs to 14 residues.